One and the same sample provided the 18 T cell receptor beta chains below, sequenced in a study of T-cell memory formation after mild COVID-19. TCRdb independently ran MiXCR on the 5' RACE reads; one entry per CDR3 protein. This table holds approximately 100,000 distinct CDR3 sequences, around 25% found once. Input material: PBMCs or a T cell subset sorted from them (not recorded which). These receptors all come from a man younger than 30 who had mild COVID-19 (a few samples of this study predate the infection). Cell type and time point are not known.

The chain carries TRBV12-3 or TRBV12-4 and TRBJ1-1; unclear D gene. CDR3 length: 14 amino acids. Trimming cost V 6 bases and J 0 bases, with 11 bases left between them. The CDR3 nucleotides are TGTGCCAGCAGCTCAGCAGACATGAACACTGAAGCTTTCTTT. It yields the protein CASSSADMNTEAFF.

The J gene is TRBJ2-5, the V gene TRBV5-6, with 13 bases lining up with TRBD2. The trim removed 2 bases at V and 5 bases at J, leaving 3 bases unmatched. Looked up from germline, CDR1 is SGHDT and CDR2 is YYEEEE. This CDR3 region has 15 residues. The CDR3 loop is CASSFGTSGDETQYF. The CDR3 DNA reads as TGTGCCAGCAGCTTTGGGACTAGCGGGGATGAGACCCAGTACTTC.

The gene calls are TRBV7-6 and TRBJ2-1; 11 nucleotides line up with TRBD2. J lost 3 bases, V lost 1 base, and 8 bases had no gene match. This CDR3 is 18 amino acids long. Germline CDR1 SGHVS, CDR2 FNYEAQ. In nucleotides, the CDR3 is TGTGCCAGCAGCTTAGGACTAGCGGGACAGAGTATCTACAATGAGCAGTTCTTC. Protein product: CASSLGLAGQSIYNEQFF.

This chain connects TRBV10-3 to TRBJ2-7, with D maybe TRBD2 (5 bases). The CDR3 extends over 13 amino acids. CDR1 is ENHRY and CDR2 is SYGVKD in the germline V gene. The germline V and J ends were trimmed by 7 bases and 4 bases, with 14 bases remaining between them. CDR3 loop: CAIKRGGTYEQYV. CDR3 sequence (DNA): TGTGCCATCAAACGGGGTGGAACTTACGAGCAGTACGTC.

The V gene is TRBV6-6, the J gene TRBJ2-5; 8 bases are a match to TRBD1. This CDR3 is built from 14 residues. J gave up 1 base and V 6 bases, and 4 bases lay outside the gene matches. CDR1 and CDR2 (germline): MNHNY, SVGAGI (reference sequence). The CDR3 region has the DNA TGTGCCAGCAGCTCGGGACAGGTCCAAGAGACCCAGTACTTC. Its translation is CASSSGQVQETQYF.

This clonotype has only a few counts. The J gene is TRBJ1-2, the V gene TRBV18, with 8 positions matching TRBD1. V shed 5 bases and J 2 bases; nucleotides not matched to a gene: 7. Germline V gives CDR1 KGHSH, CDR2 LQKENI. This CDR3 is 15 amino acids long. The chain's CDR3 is CASSEDRERNYGYTF. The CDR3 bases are TGTGCCAGCTCAGAGGACAGGGAAAGAAACTATGGCTACACCTTC.

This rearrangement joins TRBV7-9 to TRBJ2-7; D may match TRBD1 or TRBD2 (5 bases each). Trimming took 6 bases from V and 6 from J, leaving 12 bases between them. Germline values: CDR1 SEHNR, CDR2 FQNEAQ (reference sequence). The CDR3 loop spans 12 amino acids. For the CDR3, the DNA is TGTGCCAGCAGGGTGGGGGAGCTCGAGCAGTACTTC. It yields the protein CASRVGELEQYF.

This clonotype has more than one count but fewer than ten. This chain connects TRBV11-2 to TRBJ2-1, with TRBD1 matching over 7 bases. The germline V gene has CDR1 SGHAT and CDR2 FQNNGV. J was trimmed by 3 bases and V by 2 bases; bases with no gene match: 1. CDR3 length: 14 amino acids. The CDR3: CASSLWDSYNEQFF. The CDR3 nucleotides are TGTGCCAGCAGCTTATGGGACAGCTACAATGAGCAGTTCTTC.

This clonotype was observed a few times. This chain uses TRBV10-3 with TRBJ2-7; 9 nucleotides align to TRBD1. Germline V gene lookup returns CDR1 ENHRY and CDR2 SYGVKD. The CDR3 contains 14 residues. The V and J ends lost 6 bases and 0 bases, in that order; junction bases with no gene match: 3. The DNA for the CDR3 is TGTGCCATCAGCGGGACAGGGCACTCCTACGAGCAGTACTTC. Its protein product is CAISGTGHSYEQYF.

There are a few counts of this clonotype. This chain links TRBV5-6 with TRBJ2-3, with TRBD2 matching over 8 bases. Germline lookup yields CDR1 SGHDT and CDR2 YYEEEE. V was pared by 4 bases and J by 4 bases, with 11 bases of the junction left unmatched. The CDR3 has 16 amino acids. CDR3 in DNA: TGTGCCAGCAGCCCATCGGGACTAGTGTTTCCAGATACGCAGTATTTT. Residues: CASSPSGLVFPDTQYF.

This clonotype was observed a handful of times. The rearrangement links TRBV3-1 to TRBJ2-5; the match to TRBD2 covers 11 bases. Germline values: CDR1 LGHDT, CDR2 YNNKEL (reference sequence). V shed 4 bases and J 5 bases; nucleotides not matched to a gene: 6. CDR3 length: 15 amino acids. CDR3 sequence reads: CASSPQTSGVETQYF. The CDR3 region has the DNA TGTGCCAGCAGCCCACAGACTAGCGGGGTGGAGACCCAGTACTTC.

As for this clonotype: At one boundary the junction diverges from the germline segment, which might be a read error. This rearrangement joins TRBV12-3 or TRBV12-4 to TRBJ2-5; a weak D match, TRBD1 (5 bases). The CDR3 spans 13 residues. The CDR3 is CASSLGPGETQYF. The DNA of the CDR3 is TGTGCAAGCAGTTTGGGTCCAGGGGAGACCCAGTACTTC.

The CDR3 sequence is CASSQDPGAYSSMNTEAFF. CDR3 bases: TGTGCCAGCAGCCAAGATCCAGGGGCCTACAGCTCGATGAACACTGAAGCTTTCTTT. The genes are TRBV3-1 and TRBJ1-1; a weak D match, TRBD1 (6 bases). Per germline, CDR1 LGHDT and CDR2 YNNKEL (reference sequence). V lost 0 bases and J 0 bases, leaving 20 bases between the germline ends. The CDR3 consists of 19 residues.

DNA for the CDR3: TGTGCCAGCAGCCTAACCGGGACAGGGAAACACGAGCAGTACTTC. Translating gives CASSLTGTGKHEQYF. The chain has TRBV6-5 and TRBJ2-7; 9 nucleotides line up with TRBD1. The germline V gene encodes CDR1 MNHEY and CDR2 SVGAGI. Unmatched junction bases numbered 11, after V lost 6 bases and J lost 5 bases. CDR3 length: 15 amino acids.

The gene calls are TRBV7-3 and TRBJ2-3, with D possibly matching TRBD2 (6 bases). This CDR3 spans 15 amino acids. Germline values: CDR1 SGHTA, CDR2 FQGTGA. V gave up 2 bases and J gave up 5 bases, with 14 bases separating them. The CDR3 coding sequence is TGTGCCAGCAGCTTAGCGGGACGGACGGGAGATACGCAGTATTTT. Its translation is CASSLAGRTGDTQYF.

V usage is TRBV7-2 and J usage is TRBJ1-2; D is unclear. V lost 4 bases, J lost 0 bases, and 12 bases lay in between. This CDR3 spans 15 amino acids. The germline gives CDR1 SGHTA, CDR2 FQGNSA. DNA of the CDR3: TGTGCCAGCAGCTATACAGACCAAGCTAACTATGGCTACACCTTC. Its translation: CASSYTDQANYGYTF.

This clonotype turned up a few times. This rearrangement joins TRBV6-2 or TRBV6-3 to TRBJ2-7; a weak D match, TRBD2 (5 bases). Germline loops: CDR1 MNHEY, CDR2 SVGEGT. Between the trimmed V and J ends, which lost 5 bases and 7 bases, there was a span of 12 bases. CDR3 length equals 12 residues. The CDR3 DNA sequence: TGTGCCAGCAGTCAGAGGGTTTATGAGCAGTACTTC. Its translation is CASSQRVYEQYF.

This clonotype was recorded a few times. CDR3: CASSEETSGWEQYV. The CDR3, as DNA: TGTGCCAGCAGTGAAGAGACTAGCGGGTGGGAGCAGTACGTC. V usage is TRBV2 and J usage is TRBJ2-7; TRBD2 matches at 10 bases. Germline CDR1 SNHLY, CDR2 FYNNEI. The CDR3 has 14 residues. The junction had 4 bases not matched to a gene; V was cut back by 1 base and J by 7 bases.